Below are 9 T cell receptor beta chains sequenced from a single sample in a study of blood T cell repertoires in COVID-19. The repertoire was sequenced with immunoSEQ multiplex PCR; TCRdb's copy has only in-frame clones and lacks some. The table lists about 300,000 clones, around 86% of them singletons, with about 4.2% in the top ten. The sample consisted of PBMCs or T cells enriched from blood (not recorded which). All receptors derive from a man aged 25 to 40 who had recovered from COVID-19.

CDR3 nucleotides: TGTGCCTGGAGTAACCTAGGGGCAGGTTTAAATTCACCCCTCCACTTT. Translation gives CAWSNLGAGLNSPLHF. The rearrangement links TRBV30 to TRBJ1-6, with TRBD1 as a possible D gene (5 bases). Per the germline V gene, CDR1 is GTSNPN and CDR2 is SVGIG (reference sequence). The CDR3 is made up of 16 amino acids. The ends were cut back, 2 bases at V and 7 bases at J, with 18 bases in the middle.

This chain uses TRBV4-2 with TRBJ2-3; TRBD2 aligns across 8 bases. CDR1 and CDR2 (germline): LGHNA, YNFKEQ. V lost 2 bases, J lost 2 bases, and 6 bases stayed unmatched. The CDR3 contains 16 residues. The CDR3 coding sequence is TGTGCCAGCAGCCAACCCCGGGAGGGGACCACAGATACGCAGTATTTT. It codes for CASSQPREGTTDTQYF.

The CDR3 DNA sequence: TGTGCCAGCAGCGATCGGACTAGCGGCAATGAGCAGTTCTTC. Translating it yields CASSDRTSGNEQFF. This chain uses TRBV7-2 with TRBJ2-1; 10 bases are shared with TRBD2. The CDR3 is 14 amino acids. The ends lost 5 bases at V and 6 bases at J; junction bases unmatched: 4. Germline V CDR1 and CDR2: SGHTA, FQGNSA.

The CDR3 spells CASSPGTGGIQPQHF. In DNA, the CDR3 is TGTGCCAGCAGTCCCGGGACAGGGGGCATTCAGCCCCAGCATTTT. This rearrangement joins TRBV27 to TRBJ1-5, with 12 bases aligning to TRBD1. The CDR3 spans 15 residues. Looked up from germline, CDR1 is MNHEY and CDR2 is SMNVEV (reference sequence). Losses at the gene ends were 5 bases for V and 6 bases for J; bases not matched to a gene: 5.

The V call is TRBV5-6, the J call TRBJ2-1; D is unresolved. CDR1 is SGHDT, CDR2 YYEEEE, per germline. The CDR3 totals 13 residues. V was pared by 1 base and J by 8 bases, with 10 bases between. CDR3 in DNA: TGTGCCAGCAGCTTGAGGAGCGCGGATGAGCAGTTCTTC. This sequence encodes CASSLRSADEQFF.

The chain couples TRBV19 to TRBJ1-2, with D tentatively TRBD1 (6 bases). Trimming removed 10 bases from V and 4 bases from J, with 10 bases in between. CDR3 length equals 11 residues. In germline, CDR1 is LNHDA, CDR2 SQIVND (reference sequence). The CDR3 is CATTDSYGYTF. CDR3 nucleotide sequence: TGTGCCACCACGGACAGCTATGGCTACACCTTC.

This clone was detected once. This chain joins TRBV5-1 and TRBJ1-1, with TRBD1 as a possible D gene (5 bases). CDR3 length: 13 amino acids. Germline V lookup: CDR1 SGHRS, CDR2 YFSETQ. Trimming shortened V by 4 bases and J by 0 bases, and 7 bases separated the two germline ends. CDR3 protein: CASSDRMNTEAFF. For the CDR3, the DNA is TGCGCCAGCAGCGACAGAATGAACACTGAAGCTTTCTTT.

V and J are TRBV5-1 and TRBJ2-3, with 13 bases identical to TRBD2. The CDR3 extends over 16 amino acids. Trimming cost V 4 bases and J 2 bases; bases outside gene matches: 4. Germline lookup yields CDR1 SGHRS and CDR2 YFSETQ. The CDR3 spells CASSVLAGGHTDTQYF. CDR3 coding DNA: TGCGCCAGCAGCGTACTAGCGGGAGGGCACACAGATACGCAGTATTTT.

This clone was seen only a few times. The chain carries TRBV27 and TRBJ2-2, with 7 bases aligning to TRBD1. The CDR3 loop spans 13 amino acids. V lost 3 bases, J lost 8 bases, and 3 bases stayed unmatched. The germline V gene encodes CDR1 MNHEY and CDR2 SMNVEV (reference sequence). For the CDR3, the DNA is TGTGCCAGCAGTTTTCGGGGACAGGGGGAGCTGTTTTTT. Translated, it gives CASSFRGQGELFF.